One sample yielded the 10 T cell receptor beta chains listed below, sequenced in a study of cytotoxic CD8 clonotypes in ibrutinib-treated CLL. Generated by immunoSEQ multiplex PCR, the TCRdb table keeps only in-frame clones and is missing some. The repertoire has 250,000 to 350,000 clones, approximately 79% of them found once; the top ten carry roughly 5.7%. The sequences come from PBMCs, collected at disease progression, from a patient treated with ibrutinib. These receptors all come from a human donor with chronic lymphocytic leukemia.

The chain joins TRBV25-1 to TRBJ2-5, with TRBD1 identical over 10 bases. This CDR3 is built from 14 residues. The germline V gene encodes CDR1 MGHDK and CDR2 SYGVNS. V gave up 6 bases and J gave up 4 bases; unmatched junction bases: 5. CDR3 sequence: CASRKTGGRETQYF. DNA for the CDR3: TGTGCCAGCAGGAAGACAGGGGGCCGAGAGACCCAGTACTTC. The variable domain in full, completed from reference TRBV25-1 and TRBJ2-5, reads EADIYQTPRYLVIGTGKKITLECSQTMGHDKMYWYQQDPGMELHLIHYSYGVNSTEKGDLSSESTVSRIRTEHFPLTLESARPSHTSQYLCASRKTGGRETQYFGPGTRLLVL.

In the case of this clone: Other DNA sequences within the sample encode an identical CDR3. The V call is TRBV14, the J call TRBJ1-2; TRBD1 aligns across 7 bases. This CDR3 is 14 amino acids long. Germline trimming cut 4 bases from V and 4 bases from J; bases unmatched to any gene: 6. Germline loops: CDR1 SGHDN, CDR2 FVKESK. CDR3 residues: CASSPRDSPYGYTF. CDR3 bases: TGTGCCAGCAGCCCGAGGGACAGTCCCTATGGCTACACCTTC.

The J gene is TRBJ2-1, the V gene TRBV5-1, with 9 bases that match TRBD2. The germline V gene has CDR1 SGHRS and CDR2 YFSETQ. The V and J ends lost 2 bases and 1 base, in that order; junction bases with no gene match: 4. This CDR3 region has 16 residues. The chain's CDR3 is CASSFTLAGSYNEQFF. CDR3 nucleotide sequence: TGCGCCAGCAGCTTCACTCTAGCGGGGTCCTACAATGAGCAGTTCTTC.

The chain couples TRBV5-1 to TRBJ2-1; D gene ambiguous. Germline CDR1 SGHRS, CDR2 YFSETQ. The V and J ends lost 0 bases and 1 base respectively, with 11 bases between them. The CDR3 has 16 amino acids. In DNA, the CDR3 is TGCGCCAGCAGCTTGGCGACCCTGGTTTCCTACAATGAGCAGTTCTTC. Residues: CASSLATLVSYNEQFF.

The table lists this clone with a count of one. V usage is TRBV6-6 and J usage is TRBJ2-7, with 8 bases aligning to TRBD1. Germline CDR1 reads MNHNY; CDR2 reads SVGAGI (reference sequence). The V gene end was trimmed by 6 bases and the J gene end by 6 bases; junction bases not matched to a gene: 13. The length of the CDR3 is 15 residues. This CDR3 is CASSHRGAGSLEQYF. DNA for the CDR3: TGTGCCAGCAGCCACAGGGGGGCGGGGTCGCTCGAGCAGTACTTC.

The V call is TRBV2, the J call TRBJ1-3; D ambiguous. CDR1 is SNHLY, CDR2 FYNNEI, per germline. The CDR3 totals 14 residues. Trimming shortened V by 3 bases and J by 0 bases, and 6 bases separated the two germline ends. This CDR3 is CASSDVRSGNTIYF. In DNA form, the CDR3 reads TGTGCCAGCAGTGATGTGCGCTCTGGAAACACCATATATTTT.

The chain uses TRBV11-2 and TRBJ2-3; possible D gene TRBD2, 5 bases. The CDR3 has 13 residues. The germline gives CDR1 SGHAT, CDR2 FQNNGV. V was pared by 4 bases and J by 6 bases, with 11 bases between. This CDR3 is CASSSRGLDTQYF. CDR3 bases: TGTGCCAGCAGCTCCCGGGGATTGGATACGCAGTATTTT.

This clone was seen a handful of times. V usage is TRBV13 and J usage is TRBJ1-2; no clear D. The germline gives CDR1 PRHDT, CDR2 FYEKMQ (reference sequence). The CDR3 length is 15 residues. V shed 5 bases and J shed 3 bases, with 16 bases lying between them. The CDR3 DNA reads TGTGCCAGCAGCACCCAAGTACAGCCTCACTATGGCTACACCTTC. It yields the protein CASSTQVQPHYGYTF.

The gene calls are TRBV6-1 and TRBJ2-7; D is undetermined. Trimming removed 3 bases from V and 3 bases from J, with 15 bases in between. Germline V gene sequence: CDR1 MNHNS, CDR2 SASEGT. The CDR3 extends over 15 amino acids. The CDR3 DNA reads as TGTGCCAGCAGTGAGCAGGAGCTGCTGAGCTACGAGCAGTACTTC. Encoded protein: CASSEQELLSYEQYF.

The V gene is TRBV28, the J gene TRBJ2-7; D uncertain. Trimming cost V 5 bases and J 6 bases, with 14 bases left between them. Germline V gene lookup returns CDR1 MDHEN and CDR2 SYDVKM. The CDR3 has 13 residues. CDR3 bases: TGTGCCAGCAGTCCCCGACCGGGTGGCGAGCAGTACTTC. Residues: CASSPRPGGEQYF.